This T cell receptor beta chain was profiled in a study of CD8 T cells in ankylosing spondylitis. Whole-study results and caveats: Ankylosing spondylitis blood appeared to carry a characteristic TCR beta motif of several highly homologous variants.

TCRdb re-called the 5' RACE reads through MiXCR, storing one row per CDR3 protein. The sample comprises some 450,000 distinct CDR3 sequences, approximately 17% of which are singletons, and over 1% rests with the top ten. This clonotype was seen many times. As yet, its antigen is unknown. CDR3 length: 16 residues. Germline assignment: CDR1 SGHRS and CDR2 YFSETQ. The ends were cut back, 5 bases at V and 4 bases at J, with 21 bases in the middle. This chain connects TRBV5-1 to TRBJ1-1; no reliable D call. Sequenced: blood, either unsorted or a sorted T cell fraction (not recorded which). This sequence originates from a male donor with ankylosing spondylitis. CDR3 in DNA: TGCGCCAGCAGTGATCAGCCACGGGGAATTATCACTGAAGCTTTCTTT. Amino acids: CASSDQPRGIITEAFF.